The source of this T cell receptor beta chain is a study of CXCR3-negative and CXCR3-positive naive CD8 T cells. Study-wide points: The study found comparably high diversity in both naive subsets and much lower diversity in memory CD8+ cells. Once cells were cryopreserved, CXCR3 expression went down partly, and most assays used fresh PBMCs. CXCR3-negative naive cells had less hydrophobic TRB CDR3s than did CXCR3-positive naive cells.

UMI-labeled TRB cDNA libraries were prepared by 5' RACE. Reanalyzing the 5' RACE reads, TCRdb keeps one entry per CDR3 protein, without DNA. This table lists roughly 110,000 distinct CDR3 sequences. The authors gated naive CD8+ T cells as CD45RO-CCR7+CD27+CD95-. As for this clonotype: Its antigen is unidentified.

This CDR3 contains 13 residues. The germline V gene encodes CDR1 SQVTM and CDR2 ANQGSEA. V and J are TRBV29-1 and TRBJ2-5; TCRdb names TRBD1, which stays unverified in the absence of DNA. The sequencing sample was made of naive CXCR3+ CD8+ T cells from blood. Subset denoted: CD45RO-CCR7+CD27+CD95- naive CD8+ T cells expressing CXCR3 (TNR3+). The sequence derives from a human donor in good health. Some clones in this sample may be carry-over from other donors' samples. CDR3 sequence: CSVGQGWQETQYF.